This T cell receptor beta chain was documented in a study of blood T cell repertoires in COVID-19. Source study methods: Cell counts per sample came from amplifying reference gene primers. Only in-frame clones appear in the TCRdb table, and some are missing; sequencing was by immunoSEQ multiplex PCR. V and J calls and clone size follow that table, whereas D and trimming were derived from the DNA. The top ten hold roughly 15% of the sample, which has about 170,000 clones, 80% to 90% seen once. Sequenced sample: peripheral blood. The receptor comes from a woman aged 70-85 years with COVID-19, enrolled during active disease.

As DNA, the CDR3 is TGCAGCGTTCGACAGGGAGAGACCCAGTACTTC. Protein sequence: CSVRQGETQYF. The rearrangement uses TRBV29-1 and TRBJ2-5, with 7 bases fitting TRBD1. Per the germline V gene, CDR1 is SQVTM and CDR2 is ANQGSEA. The CDR3 runs to 11 residues. After removal of 5 bases from V and 4 bases from J, the junction contained 1 base not matched to a gene.